The rows below give T cell receptor beta chains drawn from one sample of a study of molecular identifiers for immune sequencing clone quantification. MiXCR, run by TCRdb on the PCR reads, gives a single entry per CDR3 protein. The sample lists about 65,000 distinct CDR3 sequences, 15% to 20% seen once, with over 1.2% in the top ten. The sequenced material came from naive CD8+ T cells from blood, with Jurkat cell RNA spiked in. All receptors derive from a human donor in good health. Some libraries in this study had Jurkat cell RNA spiked in. The CDR3 runs from the conserved cysteine through the conserved F or W. A D gene is named only where the DNA matches it firmly. A clone size is listed for some rows: how often the clone was seen (once, few, many), or a class if it is expanded.

clone size,D gene,J gene,V gene,CDR3 protein,CDR3 DNA
NA,NA,TRBJ1-3,TRBV5-6,CASGQGLGVRAGKTIYF,TGTGCCAGCGGCCAGGGTCTAGGGGTCAGGGCTGGAAAAACCATATATTTT
NA,NA,TRBJ2-1,TRBV4-1,CASSQGLAGEQFF,TGCGCCAGCAGCCAAGGGTTGGCTGGTGAGCAGTTCTTC
NA,TRBD2,TRBJ2-3,TRBV9,CASSKKREGGDTQYF,TGTGCCAGCAGCAAGAAGCGGGAGGGGGGAGATACGCAGTATTTT
NA,NA,TRBJ2-7,TRBV12-3/TRBV12-4,CASSLGAGPLYGQYF,TGTGCCAGCAGTTTAGGTGCGGGACCGCTCTACGGGCAGTACTTC
many,NA,TRBJ1-1,TRBV6-5,CASSLHEGGTEAFF,TGTGCCAGCAGTTTACACGAGGGTGGGACTGAAGCTTTCTTT
few,NA,TRBJ1-1,TRBV7-8,CASSLAHGPNTEAFF,TGTGCCAGCAGCTTAGCACACGGGCCGAACACTGAAGCTTTCTTT
many,NA,TRBJ2-3,TRBV7-9,CASSTAELGGTDTQYF,TGTGCCAGCAGCACCGCGGAGCTGGGTGGCACAGATACGCAGTATTTT
many,TRBD2,TRBJ2-7,TRBV4-1,CASSPLVVAGSQEQYF,TGCGCCAGCAGCCCCCTAGTGGTAGCGGGATCCCAGGAGCAGTACTTC
many,TRBD2,TRBJ2-3,TRBV27,CASSPTTSGRTDTQYF,TGTGCCAGCAGTCCCACGACTAGCGGTCGCACAGATACGCAGTATTTT
NA,TRBD1,TRBJ1-2,TRBV7-9,CASSLDRGDTNYGCTF,TGTGCCAGCAGCTTGGACAGGGGGGATACTAACTATGGCTGCACCTTC
many,NA,TRBJ1-4,TRBV4-1,CASTDTAKREKLFF,TGCGCCAGCACAGACACCGCAAAAAGGGAAAAACTGTTTTTT
many,NA,TRBJ1-4,TRBV4-3,CASSQDMGPTGEKLFF,TGCGCCAGCAGCCAAGATATGGGCCCGACGGGGGAAAAACTGTTTTTT
many,NA,TRBJ1-5,TRBV29-1,CSVEEGAGQPQHF,TGCAGCGTTGAAGAGGGGGCAGGTCAGCCCCAGCATTTT
many,NA,TRBJ2-4,TRBV21-1,CASSKLGLQGASKNIQYF,TGTGCCAGCAGCAAATTAGGGCTTCAGGGTGCGTCAAAAAACATTCAGTACTTC
few,NA,TRBJ2-5,TRBV11-2,CASSLDPEWDQYF,TGTGCCAGCAGCTTAGATCCTGAATGGGACCAGTACTTC
many,TRBD1,TRBJ2-2,TRBV24-1,CATSSGTENTGELFF,TGTGCCACCAGTAGTGGGACAGAGAACACCGGGGAGCTGTTTTTT
many,NA,TRBJ2-7,TRBV27,CASTGAGAYEQYF,TGTGCCAGCACAGGGGCAGGGGCCTACGAGCAGTACTTC
many,NA,TRBJ2-3,TRBV24-1,CATSDGVGGIPDWISTDTQYF,TGTGCCACCAGTGATGGTGTTGGGGGTATCCCGGACTGGATAAGCACAGATACGCAGTATTTT
many,NA,TRBJ2-3,TRBV9,CASRDSGTNTDTQYF,TGTGCCAGCAGGGACTCCGGGACCAACACAGATACGCAGTATTTT
many,TRBD2,TRBJ2-3,TRBV6-6,CASSYGLAGGRTDTQYF,TGTGCCAGCAGTTACGGTTTAGCGGGAGGTCGGACAGATACGCAGTATTTT
many,NA,TRBJ2-1,TRBV24-1,CATSDPNEQFF,TGTGCCACCAGTGATCCTAATGAGCAGTTCTTC
many,TRBD2,TRBJ2-3,TRBV4-1,CASSPPGLAFTDTQYF,TGCGCCAGCAGCCCACCGGGACTAGCCTTCACAGATACGCAGTATTTT
many,TRBD2,TRBJ2-3,TRBV4-2,CASSQSGTSGGFTDTQYF,TGTGCCAGCAGCCAAAGCGGGACTAGCGGTGGATTCACAGATACGCAGTATTTT
many,TRBD2,TRBJ2-1,TRBV30,CAWSVDRSGTYNEQFF,TGTGCCTGGAGTGTAGACCGTAGCGGGACCTACAATGAGCAGTTCTTC
many,TRBD1,TRBJ2-3,TRBV7-3,CASSGTGAMDTQYF,TGTGCCAGCAGCGGGACAGGGGCTATGGATACGCAGTATTTT
many,TRBD2,TRBJ2-7,TRBV6-6,CASTLAGGAYEQYF,TGTGCCAGCACCCTTGCGGGAGGGGCCTACGAGCAGTACTTC
many,NA,TRBJ2-2,TRBV7-2,CASSLMGVTANTGELFF,TGTGCCAGCAGCTTAATGGGGGTGACCGCGAACACCGGGGAGCTGTTTTTT
NA,NA,TRBJ2-4,TRBV5-4,CASSFDGPNIQYF,TGTGCCAGCAGCTTTGATGGACCAAACATTCAGTACTTC
many,TRBD1,TRBJ2-7,TRBV5-5,CASSSWVGRDRVSYEQYF,TGTGCCAGCAGCTCCTGGGTGGGCCGGGACAGAGTATCCTACGAGCAGTACTTC
many,NA,TRBJ2-2,TRBV14,CASSQGRATGELFF,TGTGCCAGCAGCCAGGGCAGGGCCACCGGGGAGCTGTTTTTT